Sequencing of this T cell receptor beta chain was carried out in a study of T cell changes during pregnancy in multiple sclerosis. Here immunoSEQ multiplex PCR was the method, and the copy in TCRdb shows in-frame clones only, minus some. In the table there are more than 90,000 clones, 92% of which are singletons. Germline loops: CDR1 DFQATT, CDR2 SNEGSKA (reference sequence). The length of the CDR3 is 11 residues. Trimming left V 3 bases short and J 7 bases short, with 6 bases between. The TCR was taken from a female donor with multiple sclerosis, enrolled in a pregnancy study. The rearrangement links TRBV20-1 to TRBJ2-2, with D uncertain. Sequences were derived from peripheral blood, sampled in the third trimester of pregnancy. The CDR3 loop is CSARTGGELFF. The CDR3 DNA reads TGCAGTGCTAGGACTGGCGGGGAGCTGTTTTTT.